This T cell receptor (beta chain) was documented in a study of cytomegalovirus exposure and HLA in healthy donors. Germline V gene sequence: CDR1 KGHSH, CDR2 LQKENI. The CDR3 has 16 residues. The V and J ends lost 0 bases and 5 bases, in that order; junction bases with no gene match: 6. A multiplex PCR was run with 60 Vbeta primers and 13 Jbeta primers. The assay was immunoSEQ multiplex PCR, and TCRdb's table has in-frame clones only and misses some. The repertoire has around 190,000 clones, around 77% of them found once; the top ten carry under 3%. V usage is TRBV18 and J usage is TRBJ2-4; 8 nucleotides align to TRBD2. The specimen sequenced was PBMCs. This clonotype originated in a woman in her twenties or thirties in good health and CMV-seronegative. CDR3 region: CASSPPSGLEENIQYF. The CDR3 bases are TGTGCCAGCTCACCACCATCGGGACTAGAGGAAAACATTCAGTACTTC.